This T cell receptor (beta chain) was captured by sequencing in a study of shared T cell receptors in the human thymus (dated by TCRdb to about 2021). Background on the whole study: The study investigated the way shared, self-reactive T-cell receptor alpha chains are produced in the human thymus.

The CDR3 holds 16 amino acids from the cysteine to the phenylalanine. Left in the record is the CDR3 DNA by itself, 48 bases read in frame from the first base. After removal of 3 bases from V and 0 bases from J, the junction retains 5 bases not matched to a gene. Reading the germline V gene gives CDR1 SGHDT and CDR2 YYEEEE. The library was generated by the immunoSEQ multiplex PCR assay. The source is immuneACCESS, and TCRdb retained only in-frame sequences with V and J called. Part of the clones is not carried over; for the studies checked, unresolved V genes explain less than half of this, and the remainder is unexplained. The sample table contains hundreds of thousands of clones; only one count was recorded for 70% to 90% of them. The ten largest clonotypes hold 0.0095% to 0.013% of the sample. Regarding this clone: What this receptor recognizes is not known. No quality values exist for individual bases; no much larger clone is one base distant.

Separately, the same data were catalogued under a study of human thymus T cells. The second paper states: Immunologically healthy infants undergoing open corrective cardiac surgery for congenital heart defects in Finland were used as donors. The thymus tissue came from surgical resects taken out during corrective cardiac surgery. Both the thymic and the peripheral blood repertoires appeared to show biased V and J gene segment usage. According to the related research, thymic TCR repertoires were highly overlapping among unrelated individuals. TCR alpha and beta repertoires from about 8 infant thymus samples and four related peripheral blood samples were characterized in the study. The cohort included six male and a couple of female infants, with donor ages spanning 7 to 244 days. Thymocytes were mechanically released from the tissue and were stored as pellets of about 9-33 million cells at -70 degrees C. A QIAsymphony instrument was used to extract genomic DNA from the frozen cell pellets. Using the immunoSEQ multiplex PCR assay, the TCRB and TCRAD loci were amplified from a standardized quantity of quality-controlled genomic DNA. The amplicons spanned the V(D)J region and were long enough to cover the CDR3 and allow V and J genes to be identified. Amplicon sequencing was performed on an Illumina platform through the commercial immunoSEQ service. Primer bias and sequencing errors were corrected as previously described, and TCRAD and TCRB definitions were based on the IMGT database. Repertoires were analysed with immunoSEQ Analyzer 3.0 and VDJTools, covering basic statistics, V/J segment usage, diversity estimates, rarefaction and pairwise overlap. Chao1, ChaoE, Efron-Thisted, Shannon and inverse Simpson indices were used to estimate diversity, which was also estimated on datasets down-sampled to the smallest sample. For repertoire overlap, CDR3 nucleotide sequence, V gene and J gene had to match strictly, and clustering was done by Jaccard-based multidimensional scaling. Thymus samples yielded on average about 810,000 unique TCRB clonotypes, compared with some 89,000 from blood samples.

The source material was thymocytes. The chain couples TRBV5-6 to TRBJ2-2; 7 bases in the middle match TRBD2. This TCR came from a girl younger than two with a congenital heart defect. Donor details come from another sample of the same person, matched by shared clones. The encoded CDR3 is CASSSWTRTNTGELFF. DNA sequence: TGTGCCAGCAGCTCCTGGACTAGGACGAACACCGGGGAGCTGTTTTTT.